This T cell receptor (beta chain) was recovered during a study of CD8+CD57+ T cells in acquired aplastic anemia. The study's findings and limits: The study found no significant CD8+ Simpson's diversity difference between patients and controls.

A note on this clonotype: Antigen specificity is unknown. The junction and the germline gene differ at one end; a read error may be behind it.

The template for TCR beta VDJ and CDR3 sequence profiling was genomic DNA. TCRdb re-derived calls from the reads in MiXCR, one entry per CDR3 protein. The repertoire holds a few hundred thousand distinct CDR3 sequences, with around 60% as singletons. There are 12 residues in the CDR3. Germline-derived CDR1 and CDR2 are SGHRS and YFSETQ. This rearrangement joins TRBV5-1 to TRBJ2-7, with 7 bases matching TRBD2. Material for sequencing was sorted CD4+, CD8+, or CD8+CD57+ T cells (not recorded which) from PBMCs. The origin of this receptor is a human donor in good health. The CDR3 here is CASSGRAYEQYF. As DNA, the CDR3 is TGTGCCAGCAGTGGGAGGGCCTACGAGCAGTACTTC.